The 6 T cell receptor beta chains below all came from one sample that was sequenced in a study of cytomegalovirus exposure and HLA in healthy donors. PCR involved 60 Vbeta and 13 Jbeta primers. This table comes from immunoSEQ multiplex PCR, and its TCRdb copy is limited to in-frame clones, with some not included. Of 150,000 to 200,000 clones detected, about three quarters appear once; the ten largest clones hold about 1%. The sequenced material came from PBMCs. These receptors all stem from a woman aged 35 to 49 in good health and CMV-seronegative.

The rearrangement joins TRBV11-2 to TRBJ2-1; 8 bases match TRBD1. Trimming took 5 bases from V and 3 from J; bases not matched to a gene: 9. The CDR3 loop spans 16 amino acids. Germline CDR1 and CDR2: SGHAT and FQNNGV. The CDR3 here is CASSRGAGGFYNEQFF. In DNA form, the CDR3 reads TGTGCCAGCAGCCGAGGGGCAGGGGGCTTCTACAATGAGCAGTTCTTC.

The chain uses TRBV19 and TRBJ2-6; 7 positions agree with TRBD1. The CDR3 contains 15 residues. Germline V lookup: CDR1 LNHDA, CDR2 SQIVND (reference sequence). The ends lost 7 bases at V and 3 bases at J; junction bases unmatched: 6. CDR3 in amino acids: CASTPTGSGANVLTF. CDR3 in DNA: TGTGCCAGTACCCCGACAGGGAGTGGGGCCAACGTCCTGACTTTC.

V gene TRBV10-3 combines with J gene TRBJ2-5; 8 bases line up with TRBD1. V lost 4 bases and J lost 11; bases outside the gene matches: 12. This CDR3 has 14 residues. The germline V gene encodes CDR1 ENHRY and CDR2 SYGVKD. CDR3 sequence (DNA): TGTGCCATCAGTGTGGGGACAGGAGGCTGGGAGCAGTACTTC. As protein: CAISVGTGGWEQYF.

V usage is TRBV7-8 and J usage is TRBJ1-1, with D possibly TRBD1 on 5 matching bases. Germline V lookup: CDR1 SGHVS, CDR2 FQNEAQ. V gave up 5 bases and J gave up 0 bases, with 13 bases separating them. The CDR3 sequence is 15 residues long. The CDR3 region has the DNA TGTGCCAGCAGCCGGGGGTCCGGACTGAACACTGAAGCTTTCTTT. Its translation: CASSRGSGLNTEAFF.

The CDR3 coding sequence is TGTGCCAGCAGCTTAGGGACTCATACGCAGTATTTT. Its protein product is CASSLGTHTQYF. This chain uses TRBV11-3 with TRBJ2-3; maybe TRBD2 (5 bases). Germline V gene data show CDR1 as SGHNT and CDR2 as YENEEA. The CDR3 length is 12 residues. Trimming removed 1 base at V and 7 bases at J, with 6 bases between.

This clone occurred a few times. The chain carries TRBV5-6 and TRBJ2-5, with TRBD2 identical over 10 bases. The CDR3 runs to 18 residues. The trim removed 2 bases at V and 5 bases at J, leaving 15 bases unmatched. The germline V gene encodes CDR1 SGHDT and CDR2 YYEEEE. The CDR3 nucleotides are TGTGCCAGCAGCTTTGTGTCTAGCGGGAGCGGTAGATTGGAGACCCAGTACTTC. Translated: CASSFVSSGSGRLETQYF. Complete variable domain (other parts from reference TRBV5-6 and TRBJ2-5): DAGVTQSPTHLIKTRGQQVTLRCSPKSGHDTVSWYQQALGQGPQFIFQYYEEEERQRGNFPDRFSGHQFPNYSSELNVNALLLGDSALYLCASSFVSSGSGRLETQYFGPGTRLLVL.